In its sample, the clone carrying this TCR beta chain was seen a few times. The data derive from a study of T cells of healthy individuals. Germline-derived CDR1 and CDR2 are MNHNS and SASEGT. The length of the CDR3 is 16 residues. Losses at the gene ends were 0 bases for V and 7 bases for J; bases not matched to a gene: 8. MiXCR was run by TCRdb on the 5' RACE reads, yielding one entry per CDR3 protein. Among roughly 87,000 distinct CDR3 sequences, roughly a sixth were seen once, and the ten largest hold 6% to 8%. The receptor's source is a human donor in good health. The chain links TRBV6-1 to TRBJ1-5; 8 positions match TRBD1. The CDR3 reads CASSEAAGQGGQPQHF. CDR3 in DNA: TGTGCCAGCAGTGAAGCGGCAGGACAGGGCGGACAGCCCCAGCATTTT.